These 9 T cell receptor beta chains were sequenced from one sample in a study of cytomegalovirus exposure and HLA in healthy donors. The PCR made use of 60 Vbeta and 13 Jbeta primers. Some clones are missing from TCRdb's copy, which holds only in-frame ones; the method was immunoSEQ multiplex PCR. The table records about 120,000 clones, 70% to 80% of them present only once. The sequencing sample was made of PBMCs. These receptors were taken from a man aged 25-45 years in good health and CMV-seropositive.

The chain combines TRBV20-1 with TRBJ1-5, with 7 bases identical to TRBD1. Germline loops: CDR1 DFQATT, CDR2 SNEGSKA (reference sequence). V was clipped by 3 bases and J by 12 bases; unmatched bases: 5. This CDR3 region has 11 residues. The CDR3 loop is CSASYRGRQHF. In DNA, the CDR3 is TGCAGTGCTAGCTACAGGGGACGCCAGCATTTT.

The chain recombines TRBV11-3 with TRBJ2-1; TRBD2 agrees at 7 bases. The CDR3 sequence is 13 residues long. Germline trimming cut 3 bases from V and 5 bases from J; bases unmatched to any gene: 1. Looked up from germline, CDR1 is SGHNT and CDR2 is YENEEA. The CDR3 nucleotides read TGTGCCAGCAGCTTTGGACTAGACAATGAGCAGTTCTTC. Protein product: CASSFGLDNEQFF.

This chain uses TRBV4-1 with TRBJ2-3, with D possibly TRBD2 on 6 matching bases. The CDR3 extends over 14 amino acids. Per germline, CDR1 MGHRA and CDR2 YSYEKL. Trimming took 5 bases from V and 2 from J, leaving 11 bases between them. In DNA, the CDR3 is TGCGCCAGCAGCTTGGGGGGTTACACAGATACGCAGTATTTT. Its protein product is CASSLGGYTDTQYF.

This chain uses TRBV4-3 with TRBJ2-1; 7 nucleotides match TRBD2. V lost 0 bases, J lost 2 bases, and 4 bases stayed unmatched. Germline CDR1 and CDR2: LGHNA and YSLEER. This CDR3 is 16 amino acids long. The CDR3 protein is CASSQDPSGAYNEQFF. CDR3 sequence (DNA): TGCGCCAGCAGCCAAGACCCCAGCGGGGCCTACAATGAGCAGTTCTTC.

V gene TRBV4-3 combines with J gene TRBJ2-3; TRBD2 matches at 8 bases. V gave up 4 bases and J gave up 6 bases; unmatched junction bases: 9. The germline V gene encodes CDR1 LGHNA and CDR2 YSLEER. The CDR3 is 15 residues long. The CDR3, as DNA: TGCGCCAGCAGCCTATTAGCGGGGAGGTTTGATACGCAGTATTTT. This codes for CASSLLAGRFDTQYF.

This chain links TRBV6-1 with TRBJ1-2; TRBD1 is a possible D gene (6 bases). Trimming left V 6 bases short and J 13 bases short, with 18 bases between. The CDR3 has 12 amino acids. CDR1 and CDR2 (germline): MNHNS, SASEGT. The CDR3 DNA sequence: TGTGCCAGCAGACTCTCAACCGGGACAACCACCTTC. This translates into CASRLSTGTTTF.

V usage is TRBV11-2 and J usage is TRBJ1-2; 7 bases are a match to TRBD1. This CDR3 has 15 amino acids. Germline V lookup: CDR1 SGHAT, CDR2 FQNNGV. Trimming took 5 bases from V and 1 from J; bases not matched to a gene: 7. This CDR3 is CASSPRQGFNYGYTF. Written as DNA, the CDR3 is TGTGCCAGCAGCCCTAGACAGGGCTTTAACTATGGCTACACCTTC.

The J gene is TRBJ2-1, the V gene TRBV7-2; TRBD2 matches at 7 bases. The CDR3 totals 18 residues. The trim removed 5 bases at V and 2 bases at J, leaving 15 bases unmatched. The germline V gene has CDR1 SGHTA and CDR2 FQGNSA. CDR3 coding DNA: TGTGCCAGCAGCGTGAGGGGTCTAGCGGAGATAACCTACAATGAGCAGTTCTTC. This gives the protein CASSVRGLAEITYNEQFF.

The rearrangement links TRBV29-1 to TRBJ2-2, with D maybe TRBD1 (6 bases). The CDR3 consists of 14 residues. The germline V and J ends were trimmed by 4 bases and 4 bases, with 13 bases remaining between them. Germline-derived CDR1 and CDR2 are SQVTM and ANQGSEA. The DNA of the CDR3 is TGCAGCGTTGGAGGGGGATTGGGCACCGGGGAGCTGTTTTTT. It codes for CSVGGGLGTGELFF.